This T cell receptor (beta chain) came from a study of T cell changes during pregnancy in multiple sclerosis (dated by TCRdb to about 2019). Study-level background: The study examined how the T cell repertoire changed over the course of pregnancy in women with multiple sclerosis.

Trimming removed 5 bases from V and 1 base from J; the gene matches leave 2 bases unexplained. The CDR3 sequence holds 15 residues, the cysteine and phenylalanine included. Only the CDR3 DNA is retained, 45 bases long and in frame from the first base. Taken from the germline V gene (reference sequence), the CDR1 and CDR2 loops are LNHDA and SQIVND. Regarding this clone: The antigen it binds to is not known. The record has no base qualities; no much larger clone is one base away.

The library was generated by the immunoSEQ multiplex PCR assay. TCRdb took over this immuneACCESS table, retaining in-frame rearrangements with V and J assigned. Such tables are incomplete; in checked studies, under half of the missing clones stem from an unresolved V gene, and the remainder is unexplained. The sample has 90,000 to 120,000 clones on record, just over 90% of them singletons. Approximately 3.5% of the sample is in the top ten clones. The chain is encoded by TRBV19 joined to TRBJ2-5; the central 12 bases match TRBD2. Sequences were derived from peripheral blood, sampled after pregnancy. The source is a female donor with multiple sclerosis, enrolled in a pregnancy study. The CDR3 region has the sequence CASSQTSGGQETQYF. The DNA sequence is as follows: TGTGCCAGTAGTCAGACTAGCGGGGGCCAAGAGACCCAGTACTTC.